A selection of T cell receptor beta chains follows, all from one sample in a study of memory CD4+ T cells and cytomegalovirus serostatus. Only in-frame clones appear in the TCRdb table, and some are missing; sequencing was by immunoSEQ multiplex PCR. The sample contains just under 95,000 clones, 75% to 85% of which appear only once. The material sequenced was memory CD4+ T cells from blood. Every receptor here comes from an adult in good health and CMV-seropositive. CDR3s include the opening cysteine and the closing phenylalanine or tryptophan. Each record gives: V gene, J gene, clone size, D gene, CDR3 DNA, CDR3 protein. A D gene is named only where the DNA matches it firmly. Clone size appears in some rows only: once, few, many, or a class for an expanded clone.

TRBV19	TRBJ2-3	NA	TRBD2	TGTGCCAGTAGGACGACTAGCGGGAGAGATACGCAGTATTTT	CASRTTSGRDTQYF
TRBV2	TRBJ1-2	once	NA	TGTGCCAGCAGTGTTGACAGAGGAGATGGCTACACCTTC	CASSVDRGDGYTF
TRBV7-9	TRBJ2-5	NA	NA	TGTGCCAGCAGCTCCCCGACGGGCGGGGAGACCCAGTACTTC	CASSSPTGGETQYF
TRBV25-1	TRBJ2-3	NA	TRBD2	TGTGCCAGCAGTGATTCTAGGACTAGCGCCGATACGCAGTATTTT	CASSDSRTSADTQYF
TRBV29-1	TRBJ2-3	NA	TRBD2	TGCAGCGTTGAAGTGGCGGGAGGAGATACGCAGTATTTT	CSVEVAGGDTQYF
TRBV5-1	TRBJ2-5	NA	TRBD1	TGCGCCAGCAGCGTTACAGGGGGCAAGGGGGAGACCCAGTACTTC	CASSVTGGKGETQYF
TRBV19	TRBJ2-7	few	NA	TGTGCCAGTAGTATAGGTCGACAGACACCCACCTACGAGCAGTACTTC	CASSIGRQTPTYEQYF
TRBV5-6	TRBJ2-5	few	TRBD2	TGTGCCAGCAGCAGAACTAGCGGCCAAGAGACCCAGTACTTC	CASSRTSGQETQYF
TRBV5-6	TRBJ1-1	once	NA	TGTGCCAGCAGCTTGGCAGGTGTGATTGAAGCTTTCTTT	CASSLAGVIEAFF
TRBV6-6	TRBJ2-2	NA	NA	TGTGCCAGCGGAGCATCCGCGAACACCGGGGAGCTGTTTTTT	CASGASANTGELFF
TRBV5-4	TRBJ2-3	once	NA	TGTGCCAGCAGCTTGGGTAGCCCAGATACGCAGTATTTT	CASSLGSPDTQYF
TRBV29-1	TRBJ2-3	NA	NA	TGCAGCGTTGTAGGCGGGGTTTCAGATACGCAGTATTTT	CSVVGGVSDTQYF
TRBV18	TRBJ2-5	NA	NA	TGTGCCAGCTCACCTACAGGTTCTCAAGAGACCCAGTACTTC	CASSPTGSQETQYF
TRBV29-1	TRBJ1-1	many	TRBD1	TGCAGCGCTGAGGGGTCAGGGGGCGAAGCTTTCTTT	CSAEGSGGEAFF
TRBV5-1	TRBJ2-1	NA	NA	TGCGCCAGCAGCACGTCTGTAGGGCGGACTGAGCAGTTCTTC	CASSTSVGRTEQFF
TRBV6-1	TRBJ2-7	NA	TRBD2	TGTGCCAGCAGGGGGACTAGCGGAACCTACGAGCAGTACTTC	CASRGTSGTYEQYF
TRBV6-5	TRBJ1-6	NA	NA	TGTGCCAGCAGTTTCAGGGGCTCACCCCTCCACTTT	CASSFRGSPLHF
TRBV15	TRBJ2-1	NA	NA	TGTGCCACCAGCAGAGATCGCACCTCCTACAATGAGCAGTTCTTC	CATSRDRTSYNEQFF
TRBV6-1	TRBJ1-2	NA	NA	TGTGCCAGCAGGCCCGGGACGGACTATGGCTACACCTTC	CASRPGTDYGYTF
TRBV7-2	TRBJ1-2	NA	NA	TGTGCCAGCAGCTCGGGCGGGGTCAGGGAGGGTTATGGCTACACCTTC	CASSSGGVREGYGYTF
TRBV6-1	TRBJ1-1	once	NA	TGTGCCAGCAGTGAAGCGGTAGGTTGGACCACTGAAGCTTTCTTT	CASSEAVGWTTEAFF
TRBV18	TRBJ2-7	once	NA	TGTGCCAGCTCACCCAGGGGTGGCAACGAGCAGTACTTC	CASSPRGGNEQYF
TRBV7-6	TRBJ2-5	NA	TRBD1	TGTGCCAGCAGCTTTGAACAGGGGTGGGGGGAGACCCAGTACTTC	CASSFEQGWGETQYF
TRBV14	TRBJ1-1	NA	NA	TGTGCCAGCAGCCATTCCTTTAAGGAGAGGGTGGGACCGAACACTGAAGCTTTCTTT	CASSHSFKERVGPNTEAFF
TRBV6-5	TRBJ1-3	NA	NA	TGTGCCAGCCGCGAGATAGGGAGGAACACCATATATTTT	CASREIGRNTIYF
TRBV5-1	TRBJ2-2	NA	NA	TGCGCCAGCAGGACAGTTAACACCGGGGAGCTGTTTTTT	CASRTVNTGELFF
TRBV19	TRBJ1-3	NA	NA	TGTGCCAGTAAAAGGGACGCAGGAAACACCATATATTTT	CASKRDAGNTIYF
TRBV30	TRBJ2-1	NA	TRBD2	TGTGCCTGGAGAGGCTTAGCGGGAGCAGGTAATGAGCAGTTCTTC	CAWRGLAGAGNEQFF
TRBV11-3	TRBJ1-1	NA	NA	TGTGCCAGCAGCTTAGATGGGATTCGGGCTTTCTTT	CASSLDGIRAFF
TRBV6-1	TRBJ1-3	NA	TRBD1	TGTGCCAGCACGACAGGGACCTCTGGAAACACCATATATTTT	CASTTGTSGNTIYF
TRBV29-1	TRBJ2-5	NA	TRBD2	TGCAGCGGCTCCCCTATAGCGGGAGGCGAGACCCAGTACTTC	CSGSPIAGGETQYF
TRBV18	TRBJ2-7	NA	NA	TGTGCCAGCTCACCACAGTCAGGGGCCACCTACGAGCAGTACTTC	CASSPQSGATYEQYF
TRBV18	TRBJ2-5	NA	NA	TGTGCCAGCTCACCGATTCAGGGACAAGAGACCCAGTACTTC	CASSPIQGQETQYF
TRBV5-1	TRBJ2-5	NA	TRBD2	TGCGCCAGCATGTATGGGACTAGTGAAGAGACCCAGTACTTC	CASMYGTSEETQYF
TRBV6-6	TRBJ2-7	NA	TRBD2	TGTGCCAGCAGTTTGGGACTAGCGGAGAACTACGAGCAGTACTTC	CASSLGLAENYEQYF
TRBV29-1	TRBJ1-2	NA	NA	TGCAGCGTTGATAGGGGAACTTATGGCTACACCTTC	CSVDRGTYGYTF
TRBV10-2	TRBJ1-4	NA	TRBD1	TGCGCCAGCAGTGCCCTGACAGGGCTAGCGAAACTGTTTTTT	CASSALTGLAKLFF
TRBV30	TRBJ1-5	few	NA	TGTGCCTGGAGTACCGGGGACAATCAGCCCCAGCATTTT	CAWSTGDNQPQHF
TRBV28	TRBJ2-5	NA	TRBD2	TGTGCCAGCAGCTCTAGCGGGGAGGAGACCCAGTACTTC	CASSSSGEETQYF
TRBV5-4	TRBJ2-7	NA	NA	TGTGCCAGCAGCTTGTCTTCTCGAGGACTCTCCTACGAGCAGTACTTC	CASSLSSRGLSYEQYF
TRBV5-1	TRBJ1-3	few	NA	TGCGCCAGCAGCTGGGGCTCGGGAAACACCATATATTTT	CASSWGSGNTIYF
TRBV6-5	TRBJ2-7	NA	NA	TGTGCCAGCCATCCGGTGGGGGCCTACGAGCAGTACTTC	CASHPVGAYEQYF
TRBV7-2	TRBJ1-5	NA	TRBD1	TGTGCCAGCAGCCCCCTTGGACAGGAGAATCAGCCCCAGCATTTT	CASSPLGQENQPQHF
TRBV28	TRBJ1-2	NA	NA	TGTGCCAGCAGTTTTCGGGGGAGTGATGGCTACACCTTC	CASSFRGSDGYTF
TRBV4-2	TRBJ2-5	NA	TRBD1	TGTGCCAGCAGCCCTTGGACAGGGGTACAAGAGACCCAGTACTTC	CASSPWTGVQETQYF
TRBV5-4	TRBJ1-2	NA	TRBD1	TGTGCCAGCAGCTCACGGGACAGGGGTATCTATGGCTACACCTTC	CASSSRDRGIYGYTF
TRBV5-3	TRBJ2-5	NA	TRBD2	TGTGCCAGAAGCCCCCCCCGTAGGGAGCGGGAGGAAGAAGAGACCCAGTACTTC	CARSPPRREREEEETQYF
TRBV9	TRBJ2-3	NA	NA	TGTGCCAGCAGCGTGGGGACTGGGGGAAGCACAGATACGCAGTATTTT	CASSVGTGGSTDTQYF
TRBV5-4	TRBJ1-2	NA	NA	TGTGCCAGCAGCTTGGGCATTGGCTACACCTTC	CASSLGIGYTF
TRBV27	TRBJ1-4	few	NA	TGTGCCAGCAGCTCTAGCGGACTCAACGCTGAGAAACTGTTTTTT	CASSSSGLNAEKLFF
TRBV4-1	TRBJ1-1	NA	NA	TGCGCCAGCATGGAGAAGATGAACACTGAAGCTTTCTTT	CASMEKMNTEAFF
TRBV5-6	TRBJ1-1	NA	NA	TGTGCCAGCAGCCACCCCTCTTATCGTGAAACTTTCTTT	CASSHPSYRETFF
TRBV28	TRBJ2-6	NA	NA	TGTGCCAGCAGTTCGGCGGGGCTTTCTGGGGCCAACGTCCTGACTTTC	CASSSAGLSGANVLTF
TRBV5-1	TRBJ1-1	NA	NA	TGCGCCAGCAGCTTGAGGTTAGGGAACACTGAAGCTTTCTTT	CASSLRLGNTEAFF